Each of the 20 T cell receptor beta chains below was sequenced from the same sample in a study of human T cells and chemical hapten exposure. Unfractionated whole blood yielded total RNA. Within the library, unique molecular identifiers were attached to each individual cDNA molecule. A single record per CDR3 protein comes from TCRdb applying MiXCR to the reads. The table lists about 120,000 distinct CDR3 sequences, over 6.5% of them singletons. The specimen sequenced was whole blood. The receptors here all came from a human donor in good health. Some clones in this sample may be carry-over from other donors' samples.

This clonotype has at least ten counts. The J gene is TRBJ2-1, the V gene TRBV3-1; D gene uncertain. CDR1 and CDR2 from the germline V gene are LGHDT and YNNKEL (reference sequence). The CDR3 length is 11 residues. V lost 0 bases and J lost 9, with 3 bases in between. CDR3 sequence: CASSQDSEQFF. The CDR3, as DNA: TGTGCCAGCAGCCAAGACAGTGAGCAGTTCTTC.

This clonotype was observed a few times. This chain connects TRBV27 to TRBJ1-5, with 9 bases lining up with TRBD1. The CDR3 consists of 14 residues. After removal of 3 bases from V and 6 bases from J, the junction contained 3 bases not matched to a gene. From germline, CDR1 is MNHEY and CDR2 SMNVEV (reference sequence). CDR3 nucleotides: TGTGCCAGCAGTTTCGGACAGGGGATTCAGCCCCAGCATTTT. Translating it yields CASSFGQGIQPQHF.

The sample holds many counts of this clonotype. The chain carries TRBV5-1 and TRBJ2-5; 15 bases line up with TRBD2. Germline CDR1 is SGHRS and CDR2 is YFSETQ. The ends lost 4 bases at V and 4 bases at J; junction bases unmatched: 5. This CDR3 is 16 amino acids long. This CDR3 is CASSPGLAGGIETQYF. CDR3 DNA sequence: TGCGCCAGCAGCCCGGGACTAGCGGGAGGAATAGAGACCCAGTACTTC.

This clonotype was observed many times. The J gene is TRBJ2-7, the V gene TRBV3-1, with 7 positions matching TRBD1. CDR1 and CDR2 from the germline V gene are LGHDT and YNNKEL (reference sequence). V trimming: 0 bases; J trimming: 3 bases; junction bases outside the gene matches: 14. The CDR3 contains 18 residues. CDR3 bases: TGTGCCAGCAGCCAAGATAAGGGGGCGGGCCTCGAAAACTACGAGCAGTACTTC. Amino acid sequence: CASSQDKGAGLENYEQYF.

In its sample, this clonotype was seen a few times. The chain links TRBV2 to TRBJ1-2, with no clear D. The germline V and J ends were trimmed by 0 bases and 4 bases, with 9 bases remaining between them. The CDR3 is made up of 14 amino acids. Per germline, CDR1 SNHLY and CDR2 FYNNEI. CDR3 region: CASSEALQFYGYTF. CDR3 nucleotides: TGTGCCAGCAGTGAAGCGCTTCAGTTCTATGGCTACACCTTC.

The genes are TRBV7-9 and TRBJ2-1; the D is unclear. Germline assignment: CDR1 SEHNR and CDR2 FQNEAQ (reference sequence). The CDR3 is made up of 12 amino acids. V lost 6 bases to trimming and J lost 7 bases, with 10 bases between them. CDR3 bases: TGTGCCAGCAGGCCGAATAAAAATGAGCAGTTCTTC. Its protein is CASRPNKNEQFF.

This clonotype was counted between two and nine times. The rearrangement uses TRBV2 and TRBJ2-1, with a possible D match to TRBD2 (5 bases). The CDR3 runs to 13 residues. Germline V gene sequence: CDR1 SNHLY, CDR2 FYNNEI. V was clipped by 5 bases and J by 9 bases, with 14 bases between them. This chain's CDR3 is CASSKDPGSEQFF. In DNA form, the CDR3 reads TGTGCCAGCAGTAAAGATCCGGGGAGTGAGCAGTTCTTC.

The chain combines TRBV27 with TRBJ2-2; D uncertain. The CDR3 length is 13 residues. Trimming left V 5 bases short and J 7 bases short, with 11 bases between. CDR1 is MNHEY and CDR2 is SMNVEV in the germline V gene (reference sequence). The CDR3 region has the DNA TGTGCCAGCAGTGCGTGGGCCATCGGGGAGCTGTTTTTT. It codes for CASSAWAIGELFF.

This clonotype was found a few times. The chain has TRBV6-2 or TRBV6-3 and TRBJ1-5; 9 bases align to TRBD1. V lost 6 bases to trimming and J lost 4 bases; unmatched junction nucleotides: 7. Germline loops: CDR1 MNHEY, CDR2 SVGEGT. The CDR3 contains 15 residues. DNA of the CDR3: TGTGCCAGCAGCCCCCGGACAGGGGTAAATCAGCCCCAGCATTTT. Protein sequence: CASSPRTGVNQPQHF.

This clonotype appeared many times. The chain links TRBV28 to TRBJ1-2; 7 bases are a match to TRBD1. V dropped 7 bases and J dropped 7; count of bases not matched to a gene: 18. Germline V lookup: CDR1 MDHEN, CDR2 SYDVKM. CDR3 length: 16 amino acids. The CDR3 DNA reads as TGTGCCAGCAACCCTCGTTCCGACAGGGAGCGTCTTGGCTACACCTTC. It codes for CASNPRSDRERLGYTF.

The rearrangement links TRBV6-6 to TRBJ2-5; unclear D gene. The CDR3 has 16 amino acids. Germline lookup yields CDR1 MNHNY and CDR2 SVGAGI (reference sequence). V was cut by 2 bases and J by 2 bases, with 15 bases left in between. The CDR3 DNA is TGTGCCAGCAGTTACGGCCCGGCGGCATCTCAAGAGACCCAGTACTTC. This sequence encodes CASSYGPAASQETQYF.

The CDR3 DNA reads TGTGCCAGCAGCCTCCTGTCCCCCGATAGCGGGGACCTCTACGAGCAGTACTTC. Protein: CASSLLSPDSGDLYEQYF. J is TRBJ2-7 and V is TRBV7-4; 8 positions match TRBD2. Germline CDR1 and CDR2: SGHVT and SQSDAQ. CDR3 size: 18 residues. The J segment lost 3 bases and the V segment lost 5 bases, leaving 18 bases of the junction unmatched.

The table lists this clonotype with many counts. The rearrangement uses TRBV27 and TRBJ1-5, with D maybe TRBD1 (5 bases). The germline V and J ends were trimmed by 5 bases and 3 bases, with 8 bases remaining between them. The CDR3 is 13 residues long. In germline, CDR1 is MNHEY, CDR2 SMNVEV (reference sequence). CDR3 region: CASSQGYNQPQHF. CDR3 bases: TGTGCCAGCAGTCAGGGCTACAATCAGCCCCAGCATTTT.

The sample holds many counts of this clonotype. The V gene is TRBV5-5, the J gene TRBJ1-4; D call uncertain. CDR3 length: 14 residues. Trimming stripped 3 bases from V and 3 bases from J, with 9 bases between. CDR1 is SGHKS and CDR2 is YYEKEE in the germline V gene (reference sequence). The CDR3 sequence is CASSSFFANEKLFF. CDR3 nucleotide sequence: TGTGCCAGCAGCTCTTTTTTTGCTAATGAAAAACTGTTTTTT.

The rearrangement joins TRBV18 to TRBJ1-6; 10 nucleotides agree with TRBD1. Trimming at V came to 6 bases and at J to 9 bases, leaving 2 bases not matched to a gene. The CDR3 extends over 13 amino acids. Per the germline V gene, CDR1 is KGHSH and CDR2 is LQKENI. Here the CDR3 DNA reads TGTGCCAGCTCCCGGGACAGGGGTTCACCCCTCCACTTT. This translates into CASSRDRGSPLHF.

At least ten counts were recorded for this clonotype. The chain links TRBV24-1 to TRBJ2-1, with 8 bases matching TRBD1. J gave up 5 bases and V 2 bases, and 4 bases lay outside the gene matches. This CDR3 has 15 residues. Germline CDR1 and CDR2: KGHDR and SFDVKD. Written as DNA, the CDR3 is TGTGCCACCAGTGATTCAGTGACAGGGGACAATGAGCAGTTCTTC. Amino acid sequence: CATSDSVTGDNEQFF.

The rearrangement links TRBV7-2 to TRBJ2-3; weak D call: TRBD2 (5 bases). The CDR3 spans 13 residues. Germline V gene data show CDR1 as SGHTA and CDR2 as FQGNSA. Trimming cost V 1 base and J 7 bases, with 9 bases left between them. CDR3 residues: CASSLDRENTQYF. CDR3 nucleotides: TGTGCCAGCAGCTTAGACCGGGAAAATACGCAGTATTTT.

A note on this clonotype: Because the CDR3 is missing its conserved closing phenylalanine or tryptophan, this is likely a read error. The chain uses TRBV11-2 and TRBJ2-7; D gene unclear. V was shortened by 4 bases and J by 3 bases, with 13 bases between the two germline ends. CDR1 and CDR2 (germline): SGHAT, FQNNGV. This CDR3 contains 14 residues. In nucleotides, the CDR3 is TGTGCCAGCAGCTCCATGAGAATCAGCTACGAGCAGTACTCC. Translation gives CASSSMRISYEQYS.

This clonotype has only a few counts. The gene calls are TRBV27 and TRBJ2-7, with D possibly matching TRBD2 (7 bases). Germline CDR1 and CDR2: MNHEY and SMNVEV (reference sequence). Deletions cut 8 bases from V and 5 bases from J, with 19 bases between. This CDR3 comprises 14 residues. The CDR3 DNA follows: TGTGCCAGCCCTAGGGGGGGGGACAAGAACGAGCAGTACTTC. Protein product: CASPRGGDKNEQYF.

This clonotype was seen a handful of times. The chain has TRBV6-6 and TRBJ2-5; D gene ambiguous. V was pared by 5 bases and J by 2 bases, with 15 bases between. The CDR3 extends over 15 amino acids. The germline V gene has CDR1 MNHNY and CDR2 SVGAGI (reference sequence). CDR3 coding DNA: TGTGCCAGCAGTGACCCGGAGTCCCGACAAGAGACCCAGTACTTC. It encodes CASSDPESRQETQYF.